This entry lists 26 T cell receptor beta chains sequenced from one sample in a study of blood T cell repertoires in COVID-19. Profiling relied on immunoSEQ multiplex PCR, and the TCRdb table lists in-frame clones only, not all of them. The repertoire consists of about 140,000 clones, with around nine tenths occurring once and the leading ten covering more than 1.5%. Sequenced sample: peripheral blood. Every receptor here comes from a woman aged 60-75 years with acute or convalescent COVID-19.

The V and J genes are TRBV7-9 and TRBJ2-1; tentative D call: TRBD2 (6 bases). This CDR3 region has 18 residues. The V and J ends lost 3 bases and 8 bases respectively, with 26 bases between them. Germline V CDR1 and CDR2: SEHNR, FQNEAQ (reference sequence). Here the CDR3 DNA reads TGTGCCAGCAGCTTCTATCGGGGAACAGGCTCCGGCGGGGATGAGCAGTTCTTC. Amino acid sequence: CASSFYRGTGSGGDEQFF.

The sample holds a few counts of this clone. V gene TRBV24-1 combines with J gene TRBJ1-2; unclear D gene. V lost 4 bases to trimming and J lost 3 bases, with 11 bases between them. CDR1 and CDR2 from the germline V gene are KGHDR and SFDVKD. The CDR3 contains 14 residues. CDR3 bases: TGTGCCACCAGTGACCCCGGGAGAGACTATGGCTACACCTTC. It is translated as CATSDPGRDYGYTF.

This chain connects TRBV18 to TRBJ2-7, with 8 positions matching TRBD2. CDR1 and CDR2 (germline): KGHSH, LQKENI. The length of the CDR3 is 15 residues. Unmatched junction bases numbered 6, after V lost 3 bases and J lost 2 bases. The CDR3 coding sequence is TGTGCCAGCTCACCGCCGTCGGGGGGGACCTACGAGCAGTACTTC. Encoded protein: CASSPPSGGTYEQYF.

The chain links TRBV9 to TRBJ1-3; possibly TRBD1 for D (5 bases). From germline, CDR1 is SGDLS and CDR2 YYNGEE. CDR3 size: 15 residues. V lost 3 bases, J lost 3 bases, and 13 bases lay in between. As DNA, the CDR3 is TGTGCCAGCAGCGCGGGGGGGAATCTTGGAAACACCATATATTTT. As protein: CASSAGGNLGNTIYF.

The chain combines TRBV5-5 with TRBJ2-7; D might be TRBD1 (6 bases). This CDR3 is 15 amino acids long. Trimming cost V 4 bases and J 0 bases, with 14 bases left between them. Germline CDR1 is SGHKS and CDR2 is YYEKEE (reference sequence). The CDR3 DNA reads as TGTGCCAGCAGCCTCGGACAGAGTGACTCCTACGAGCAGTACTTC. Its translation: CASSLGQSDSYEQYF.

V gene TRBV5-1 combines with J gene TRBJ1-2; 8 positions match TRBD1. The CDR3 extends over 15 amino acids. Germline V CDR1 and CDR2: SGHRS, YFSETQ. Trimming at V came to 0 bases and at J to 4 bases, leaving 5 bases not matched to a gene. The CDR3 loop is CASSLEGGTGYGYTF. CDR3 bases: TGCGCCAGCAGCTTGGAGGGGGGGACAGGCTATGGCTACACCTTC.

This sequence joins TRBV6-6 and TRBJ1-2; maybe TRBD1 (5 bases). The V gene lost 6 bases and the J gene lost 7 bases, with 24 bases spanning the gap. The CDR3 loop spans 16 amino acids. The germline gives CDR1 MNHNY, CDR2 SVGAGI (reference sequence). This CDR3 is CASRDPTAPRESGYTF. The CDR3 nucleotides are TGTGCCAGCAGGGACCCGACAGCTCCTCGGGAGAGTGGCTACACCTTC.

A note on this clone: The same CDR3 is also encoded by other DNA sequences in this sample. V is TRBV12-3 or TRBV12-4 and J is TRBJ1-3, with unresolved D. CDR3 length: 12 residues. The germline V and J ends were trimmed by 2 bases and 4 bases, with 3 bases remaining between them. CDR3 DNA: TGTGCCAGCAGTTTACTGGGAAACACCATATATTTT. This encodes CASSLLGNTIYF.

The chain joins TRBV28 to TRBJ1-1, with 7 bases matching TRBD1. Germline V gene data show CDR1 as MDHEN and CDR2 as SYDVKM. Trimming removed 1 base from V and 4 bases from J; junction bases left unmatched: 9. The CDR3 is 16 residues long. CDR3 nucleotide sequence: TGTGCCAGCAGTTTATACCCACCGGGACAGATCACTGAAGCTTTCTTT. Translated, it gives CASSLYPPGQITEAFF. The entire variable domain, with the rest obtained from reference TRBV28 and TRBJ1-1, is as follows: DVKVTQSSRYLVKRTGEKVFLECVQDMDHENMFWYRQDPGLGLRLIYFSYDVKMKEKGDIPEGYSVSREKKERFSLILESASTNQTSMYLCASSLYPPGQITEAFFGQGTRLTVV.

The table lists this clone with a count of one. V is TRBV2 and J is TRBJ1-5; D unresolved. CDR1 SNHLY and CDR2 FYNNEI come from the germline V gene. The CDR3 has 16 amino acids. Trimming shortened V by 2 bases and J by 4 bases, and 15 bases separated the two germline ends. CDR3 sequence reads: CASSEQEPRLNQPQHF. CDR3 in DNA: TGTGCCAGCAGTGAACAGGAACCGCGTTTAAATCAGCCCCAGCATTTT.

The CDR3 coding sequence is TGTGCCAGCAGTCCGGACAGGGCTAATGAAAAACTGTTTTTT. Translated, it gives CASSPDRANEKLFF. This rearrangement joins TRBV27 to TRBJ1-4; 8 bases agree with TRBD1. Unmatched junction bases numbered 2, after V lost 5 bases and J lost 3 bases. The germline gives CDR1 MNHEY, CDR2 SMNVEV (reference sequence). The CDR3 spans 14 residues.

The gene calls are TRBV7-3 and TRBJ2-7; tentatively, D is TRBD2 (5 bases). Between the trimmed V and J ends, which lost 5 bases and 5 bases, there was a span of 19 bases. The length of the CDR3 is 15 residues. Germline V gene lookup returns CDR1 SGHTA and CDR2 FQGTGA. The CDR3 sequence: CASSRERISVNEQYF. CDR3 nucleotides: TGTGCCAGCAGCCGTGAAAGAATTAGCGTCAACGAGCAGTACTTC.

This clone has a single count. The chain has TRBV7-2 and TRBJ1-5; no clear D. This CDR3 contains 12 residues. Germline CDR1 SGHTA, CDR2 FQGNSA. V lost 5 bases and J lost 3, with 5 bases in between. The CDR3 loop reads CASSIYNQPQHF. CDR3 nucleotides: TGTGCCAGCAGCATTTACAATCAGCCCCAGCATTTT.

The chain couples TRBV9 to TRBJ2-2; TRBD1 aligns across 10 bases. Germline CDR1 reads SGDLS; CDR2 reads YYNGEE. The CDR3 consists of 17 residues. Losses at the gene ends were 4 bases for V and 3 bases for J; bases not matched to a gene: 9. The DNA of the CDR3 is TGTGCCAGCAGCACCCAACGACAGGGGGCGGACACCGGGGAGCTGTTTTTT. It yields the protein CASSTQRQGADTGELFF.

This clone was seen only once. CDR3 in amino acids: CATSSGGAGETQYF. In nucleotides, the CDR3 is TGTGCCACAAGTAGCGGGGGGGCCGGAGAGACCCAGTACTTC. The chain joins TRBV15 to TRBJ2-5; 11 nucleotides line up with TRBD2. The CDR3 spans 14 residues. Germline V gives CDR1 LNHNV, CDR2 YYDKDF (reference sequence). V lost 9 bases and J lost 4; bases outside the gene matches: 7.

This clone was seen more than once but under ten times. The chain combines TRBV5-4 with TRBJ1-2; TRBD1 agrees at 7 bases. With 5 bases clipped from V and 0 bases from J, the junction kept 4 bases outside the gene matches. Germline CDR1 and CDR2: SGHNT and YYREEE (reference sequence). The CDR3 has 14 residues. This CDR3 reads CASRWDRSNYGYTF. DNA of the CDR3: TGTGCCAGCAGGTGGGACAGATCTAACTATGGCTACACCTTC.

The CDR3 nucleotides read TGTGCCAGCAGATTACAGGGGGCGCGGAACACCGGGGAGCTGTTTTTT. It specifies CASRLQGARNTGELFF. V and J are TRBV28 and TRBJ2-2; 9 bases align to TRBD1. After removal of 6 bases from V and 1 base from J, the junction contained 6 bases not matched to a gene. Germline V gene lookup returns CDR1 MDHEN and CDR2 SYDVKM. This CDR3 is 16 amino acids long.

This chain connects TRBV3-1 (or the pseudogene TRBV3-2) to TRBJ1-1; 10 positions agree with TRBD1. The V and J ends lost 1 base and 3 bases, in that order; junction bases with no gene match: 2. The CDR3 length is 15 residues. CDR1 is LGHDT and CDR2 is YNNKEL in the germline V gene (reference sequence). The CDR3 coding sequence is TGTGCCAGCAGCCAAGGCGGGACAGGGGACACTGAAGCTTTCTTT. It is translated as CASSQGGTGDTEAFF.

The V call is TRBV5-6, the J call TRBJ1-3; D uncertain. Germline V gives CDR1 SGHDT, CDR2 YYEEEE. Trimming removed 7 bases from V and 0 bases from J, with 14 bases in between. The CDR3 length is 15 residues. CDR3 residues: CASQSRRLSGNTIYF. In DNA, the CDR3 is TGTGCCAGCCAATCGCGGCGACTCTCTGGAAACACCATATATTTT.

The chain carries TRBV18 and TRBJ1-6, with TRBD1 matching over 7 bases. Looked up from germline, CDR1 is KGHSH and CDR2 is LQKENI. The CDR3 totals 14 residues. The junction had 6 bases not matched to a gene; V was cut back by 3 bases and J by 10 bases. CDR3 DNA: TGTGCCAGCTCACCGGGGACAGTTCAATCACCCCTCCACTTT. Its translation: CASSPGTVQSPLHF.

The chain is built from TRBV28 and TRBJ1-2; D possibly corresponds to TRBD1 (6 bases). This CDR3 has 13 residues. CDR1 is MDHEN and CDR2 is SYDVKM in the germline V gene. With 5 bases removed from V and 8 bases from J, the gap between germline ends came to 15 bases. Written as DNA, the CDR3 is TGTGCCAGCAGTACTGGACAGATCTACGGCTACACCTTC. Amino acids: CASSTGQIYGYTF.

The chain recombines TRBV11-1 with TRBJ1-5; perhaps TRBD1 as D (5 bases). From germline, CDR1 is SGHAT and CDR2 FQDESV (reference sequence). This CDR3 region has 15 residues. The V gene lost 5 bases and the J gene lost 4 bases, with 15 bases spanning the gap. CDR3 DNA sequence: TGTGCCAGCAGCGCCGGGGGAACAGGAAATCAGCCCCAGCATTTT. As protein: CASSAGGTGNQPQHF.

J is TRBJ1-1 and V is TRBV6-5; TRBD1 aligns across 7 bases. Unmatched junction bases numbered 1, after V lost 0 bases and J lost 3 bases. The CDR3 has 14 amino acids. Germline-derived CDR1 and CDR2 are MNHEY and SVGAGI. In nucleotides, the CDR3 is TGTGCCAGCAGTTACTCAGGGGGCTACACTGAAGCTTTCTTT. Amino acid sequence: CASSYSGGYTEAFF.

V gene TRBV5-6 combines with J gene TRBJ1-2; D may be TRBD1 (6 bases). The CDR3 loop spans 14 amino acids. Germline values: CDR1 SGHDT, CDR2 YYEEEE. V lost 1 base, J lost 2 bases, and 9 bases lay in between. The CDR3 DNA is TGTGCCAGCAGCTTGACAGGGCGAAACTATGGCTACACCTTC. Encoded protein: CASSLTGRNYGYTF.

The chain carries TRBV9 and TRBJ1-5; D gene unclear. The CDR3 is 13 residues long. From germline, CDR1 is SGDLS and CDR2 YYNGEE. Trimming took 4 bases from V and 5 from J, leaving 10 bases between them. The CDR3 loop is CASSRGEDQPQHF. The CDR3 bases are TGTGCCAGCAGCCGGGGAGAGGATCAGCCCCAGCATTTT.

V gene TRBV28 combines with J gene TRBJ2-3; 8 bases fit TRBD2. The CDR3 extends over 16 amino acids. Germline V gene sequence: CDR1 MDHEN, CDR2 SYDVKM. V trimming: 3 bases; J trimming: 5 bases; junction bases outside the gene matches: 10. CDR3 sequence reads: CASSFSGGPLRDTQYF. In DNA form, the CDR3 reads TGTGCCAGCAGTTTCAGCGGGGGCCCCCTGAGAGATACGCAGTATTTT.